One and the same sample provided the 21 T cell receptor beta chains below, sequenced in a study of cytomegalovirus exposure and HLA in healthy donors. The method was immunoSEQ multiplex PCR; TCRdb's version includes in-frame clones alone and lacks a portion of them. The sample shows approximately 230,000 clones, less than 90% of them seen only once. Sequenced sample: PBMCs. These receptors were collected from a man between 18 and 35 years old in good health and CMV-seropositive.

The gene calls are TRBV28 and TRBJ1-2; 12 nucleotides agree with TRBD1. From germline, CDR1 is MDHEN and CDR2 SYDVKM. After removal of 5 bases from V and 6 bases from J, the junction contained 7 bases not matched to a gene. The CDR3 has 15 residues. This CDR3 reads CASSPEGQGAHGYTF. In nucleotides, the CDR3 is TGTGCCAGCAGTCCAGAGGGACAGGGGGCACATGGCTACACCTTC.

This sequence joins TRBV4-2 and TRBJ2-5; tentatively, D is TRBD1 (5 bases). CDR1 is LGHNA and CDR2 is YNFKEQ in the germline V gene. CDR3 length: 14 residues. Trimming removed 4 bases from V and 4 bases from J, with 13 bases in between. CDR3 protein: CASSLGAARETQYF. The CDR3, as DNA: TGTGCCAGCAGCCTTGGGGCAGCCCGAGAGACCCAGTACTTC.

This clone was counted once. V is TRBV6-6 and J is TRBJ1-1; weak D call: TRBD1 (5 bases). Deletions cut 6 bases from V and 5 bases from J, with 16 bases between. There are 14 residues in the CDR3. The germline CDR1 and CDR2 sequences are MNHNY and SVGAGI (reference sequence). In DNA, the CDR3 is TGTGCCAGCAGCCGCGACGGGGGGATAACTGAAGCTTTCTTT. Translation: CASSRDGGITEAFF.

The gene calls are TRBV5-6 and TRBJ2-5; D is unclear. CDR3 length: 13 residues. The germline V and J ends were trimmed by 4 bases and 1 base, with 8 bases remaining between them. Germline lookup yields CDR1 SGHDT and CDR2 YYEEEE. The CDR3 is CASSPDTQETQYF. The DNA of the CDR3 is TGTGCCAGCAGCCCAGACACCCAAGAGACCCAGTACTTC.

The sample holds a few counts of this clone. V and J are TRBV7-9 and TRBJ1-5; maybe TRBD1 (6 bases). Germline-derived CDR1 and CDR2 are SEHNR and FQNEAQ (reference sequence). The CDR3 sequence is 14 residues long. Trimming took off 3 bases at V and 4 bases at J, with 10 bases between the two ends. CDR3 sequence reads: CASSLDSQNQPQHF. In DNA form, the CDR3 reads TGTGCCAGCAGCTTGGACAGCCAAAATCAGCCCCAGCATTTT.

The chain has TRBV18 and TRBJ2-7; no clear D. Germline values: CDR1 KGHSH, CDR2 LQKENI. Trimming removed 1 base at V and 4 bases at J, with 8 bases between. The CDR3 is made up of 13 amino acids. CDR3 bases: TGTGCCAGCTCACCACAGGGTCCGTACGAGCAGTACTTC. It encodes CASSPQGPYEQYF.

This clone was seen only a few times. The chain has TRBV28 and TRBJ2-7; 9 bases are shared with TRBD2. This CDR3 is 13 amino acids long. Per the germline V gene, CDR1 is MDHEN and CDR2 is SYDVKM. V shed 7 bases, J shed 5 bases, and the junction held 6 bases outside the gene matches. The chain's CDR3 is CASKGTSTDEQYF. The CDR3 DNA sequence: TGTGCCAGCAAAGGGACTAGCACCGACGAGCAGTACTTC.

The chain carries TRBV7-8 and TRBJ1-2; D ambiguous. The CDR3 covers 13 residues. Per the germline V gene, CDR1 is SGHVS and CDR2 is FQNEAQ. V lost 5 bases, J lost 7 bases, and 14 bases lay in between. CDR3 protein: CASSTTPEGGYTF. The CDR3 DNA reads TGTGCCAGCAGCACAACACCCGAAGGTGGCTACACCTTC.

The rearrangement joins TRBV30 to TRBJ1-5, with D unclear. The CDR3 is made up of 14 amino acids. V lost 1 base and J lost 2, with 9 bases in between. Germline V gene sequence: CDR1 GTSNPN, CDR2 SVGIG (reference sequence). The CDR3 coding sequence is TGTGCCTGGAGTGCTTGGGAGGGCAATCAGCCCCAGCATTTT. This encodes CAWSAWEGNQPQHF.

This chain joins TRBV7-9 and TRBJ1-2; D is undetermined. Trimming took 6 bases from V and 3 from J, leaving 17 bases between them. Germline-derived CDR1 and CDR2 are SEHNR and FQNEAQ (reference sequence). This CDR3 has 15 residues. The CDR3: CASRNYERVDYGYTF. CDR3 in DNA: TGTGCCAGCAGGAACTATGAAAGGGTTGACTATGGCTACACCTTC.

J is TRBJ2-7 and V is TRBV25-1, with 8 bases that match TRBD2. The germline gives CDR1 MGHDK, CDR2 SYGVNS. The CDR3 runs 14 residues. Germline trimming cut 2 bases from V and 3 bases from J; bases unmatched to any gene: 3. The CDR3 sequence is CASSEGGGFYEQYF. The CDR3 coding sequence is TGTGCCAGCAGTGAAGGCGGGGGGTTCTACGAGCAGTACTTC.

The chain has TRBV4-1 and TRBJ2-7; 13 bases map to TRBD2. The CDR3 length is 15 residues. V shed 3 bases and J 4 bases; nucleotides not matched to a gene: 3. The V gene's germline CDR1 is MGHRA and CDR2 YSYEKL. The CDR3 protein is CASSHPGLAGYEQYF. DNA for the CDR3: TGCGCCAGCAGCCACCCGGGACTAGCGGGATACGAGCAGTACTTC.

This chain joins TRBV29-1 and TRBJ2-3; a weak D match, TRBD2 (5 bases). This CDR3 has 14 residues. CDR1 is SQVTM and CDR2 is ANQGSEA in the germline V gene. Trimming left V 4 bases short and J 5 bases short, with 16 bases between. The CDR3 protein is CSVVRGYEGDTQYF. Here the CDR3 DNA reads TGCAGCGTTGTACGAGGGTATGAAGGAGATACGCAGTATTTT.

The chain carries TRBV4-1 and TRBJ1-4; D uncertain. Trimming stripped 2 bases from V and 0 bases from J, with 7 bases between. In germline, CDR1 is MGHRA, CDR2 YSYEKL. CDR3 length equals 15 residues. This CDR3 is CASSQTSATNEKLFF. For the CDR3, the DNA is TGCGCCAGCAGCCAAACAAGTGCAACTAATGAAAAACTGTTTTTT.

Only one count was recorded for this clone. The rearrangement uses TRBV4-3 and TRBJ2-7; D possibly corresponds to TRBD1 (6 bases). Trimming took off 4 bases at V and 4 bases at J, with 17 bases between the two ends. The CDR3 is 15 residues long. Germline assignment: CDR1 LGHNA and CDR2 YSLEER. Written as DNA, the CDR3 is TGCGCCAGCAGCCTTTGGACAGAGCACGGGTACGAGCAGTACTTC. Translating it yields CASSLWTEHGYEQYF.

The rearrangement uses TRBV19 and TRBJ1-5; D gene uncertain. From germline, CDR1 is LNHDA and CDR2 SQIVND (reference sequence). V lost 5 bases and J 0 bases, leaving 17 bases between the germline ends. This CDR3 is built from 17 residues. CDR3 nucleotide sequence: TGTGCCAGTAGTGCCGAGGTCCTAATTTATAGCAATCAGCCCCAGCATTTT. This gives the protein CASSAEVLIYSNQPQHF.

The V gene is TRBV5-6, the J gene TRBJ1-5; D is ambiguous. Germline CDR1 SGHDT, CDR2 YYEEEE. This CDR3 has 15 amino acids. The V end was cut by 4 bases, the J end by 0 bases, with 11 bases between. Here the CDR3 reads CASSNQWYSNQPQHF. DNA of the CDR3: TGTGCCAGCAGCAATCAGTGGTATAGCAATCAGCCCCAGCATTTT.

The V call is TRBV10-2, the J call TRBJ2-2; the D call may be TRBD1 or TRBD2 (6 bases each). There are 15 residues in the CDR3. V was pared by 6 bases and J by 4 bases, with 15 bases between. Germline lookup yields CDR1 WSHSY and CDR2 SAAADI. The CDR3 region has the DNA TGCGCCAGCAGAGAAGGGGGGAGGCCCACCGGGGAGCTGTTTTTT. It translates to CASREGGRPTGELFF.

In DNA, the CDR3 is TGTGCCAGCAGTGAACTTGGCGGGGACCCCAAAAACATTCAGTACTTC. Amino acids: CASSELGGDPKNIQYF. V gene TRBV25-1 combines with J gene TRBJ2-4; possible D gene TRBD2, 6 bases. CDR1 and CDR2 from the germline V gene are MGHDK and SYGVNS. V lost 2 bases and J 2 bases, leaving 13 bases between the germline ends. The CDR3 extends over 16 amino acids. Full variable domain (remainder filled in from reference TRBV25-1 and TRBJ2-4): EADIYQTPRYLVIGTGKKITLECSQTMGHDKMYWYQQDPGMELHLIHYSYGVNSTEKGDLSSESTVSRIRTEHFPLTLESARPSHTSQYLCASSELGGDPKNIQYFGAGTRLSVL.

The rearrangement links TRBV6-1 to TRBJ2-5, with TRBD2 as a possible D gene (7 bases). Trimming stripped 4 bases from V and 5 bases from J, with 14 bases between. Per germline, CDR1 MNHNS and CDR2 SASEGT. The CDR3 length is 14 residues. CDR3 coding DNA: TGTGCCAGCAGTGGCGGGGGCTCAGGGGAGACCCAGTACTTC. This gives the protein CASSGGGSGETQYF.

The chain links TRBV4-3 to TRBJ1-1, with D uncertain. Germline V gene lookup returns CDR1 LGHNA and CDR2 YSLEER. V was cut by 2 bases and J by 7 bases, with 11 bases left in between. The CDR3 runs to 13 residues. The CDR3 sequence is CASSQRTLHEAFF. In nucleotides, the CDR3 is TGCGCCAGCAGCCAAAGGACCCTCCATGAAGCTTTCTTT.